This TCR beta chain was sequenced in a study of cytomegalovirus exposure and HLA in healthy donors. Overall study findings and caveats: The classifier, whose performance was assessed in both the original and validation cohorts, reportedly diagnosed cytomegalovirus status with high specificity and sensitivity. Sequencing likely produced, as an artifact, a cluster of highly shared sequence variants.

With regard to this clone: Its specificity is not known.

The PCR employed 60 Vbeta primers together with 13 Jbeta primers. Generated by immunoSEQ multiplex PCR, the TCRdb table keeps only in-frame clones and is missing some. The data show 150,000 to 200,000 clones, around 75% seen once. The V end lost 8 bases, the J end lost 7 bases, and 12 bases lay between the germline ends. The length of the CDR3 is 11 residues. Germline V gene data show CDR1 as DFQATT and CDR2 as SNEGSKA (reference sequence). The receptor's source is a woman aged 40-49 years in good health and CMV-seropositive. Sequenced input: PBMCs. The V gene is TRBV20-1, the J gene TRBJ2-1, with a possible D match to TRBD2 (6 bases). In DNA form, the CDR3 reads TGCAGTTTCGGGAGAGGGAATGAGCAGTTCTTC. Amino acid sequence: CSFGRGNEQFF.